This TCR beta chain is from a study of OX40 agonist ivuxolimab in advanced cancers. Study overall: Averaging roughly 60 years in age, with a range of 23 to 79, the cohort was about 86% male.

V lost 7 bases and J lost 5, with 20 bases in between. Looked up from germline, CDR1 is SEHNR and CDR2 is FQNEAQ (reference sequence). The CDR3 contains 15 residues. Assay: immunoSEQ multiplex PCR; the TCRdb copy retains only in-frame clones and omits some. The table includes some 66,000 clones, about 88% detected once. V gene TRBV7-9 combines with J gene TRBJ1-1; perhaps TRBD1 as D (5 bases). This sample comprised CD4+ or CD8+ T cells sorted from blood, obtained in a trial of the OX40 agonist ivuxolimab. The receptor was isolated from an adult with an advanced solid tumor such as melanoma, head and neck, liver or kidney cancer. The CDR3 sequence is CASITGGASPTEAFF. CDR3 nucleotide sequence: TGTGCCAGCATCACTGGCGGGGCATCCCCAACTGAAGCTTTCTTT. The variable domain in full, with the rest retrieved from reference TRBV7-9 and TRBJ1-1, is DTGVSQNPRHKITKRGQNVTFRCDPISEHNRLYWYRQTLGQGPEFLTYFQNEAQLEKSRLLSDRFSAERPKGSFSTLEIQRTEQGDSAMYLCASITGGASPTEAFFGQGTRLTVV.